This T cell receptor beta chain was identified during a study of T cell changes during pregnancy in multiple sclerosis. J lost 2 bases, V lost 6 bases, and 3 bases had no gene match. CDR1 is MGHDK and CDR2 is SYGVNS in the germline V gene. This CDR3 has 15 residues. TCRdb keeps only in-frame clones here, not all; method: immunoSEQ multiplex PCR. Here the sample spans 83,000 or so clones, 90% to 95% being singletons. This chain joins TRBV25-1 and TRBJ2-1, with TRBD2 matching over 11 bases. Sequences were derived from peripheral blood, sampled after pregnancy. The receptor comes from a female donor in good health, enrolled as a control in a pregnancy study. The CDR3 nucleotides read TGTGCCAGCAGCGCGGGACTAGCGGCCTACAATGAGCAGTTCTTC. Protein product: CASSAGLAAYNEQFF.